The TCR beta chain under discussion was sequenced for a study of shared clonotypes between healthy human individuals. Findings of the study overall: The study sampled only blood, and tissue repertoires likely differ.

As to this clone: Its cognate antigen is unknown. Different DNA sequences within this sample yield the same CDR3.

Libraries were prepared by immunoSEQ multiplex PCR; TCRdb keeps only in-frame clonotypes and omits some of them. The data show 2 million to 3 million clones, 80% to 95% seen once. The V and J ends lost 0 bases and 1 base respectively, with 4 bases between them. Germline V gene data show CDR1 as SGHRS and CDR2 as YFSETQ. The CDR3 loop spans 13 amino acids. Sequencing was performed on naive CD4+ T cells from PBMCs. Subset meaning: CD45RA+ positively selected. The rearrangement joins TRBV5-1 to TRBJ2-5; no reliable D call. This receptor was identified in a young man in good health. Some clones in this sample may be carry-over from other donors' samples. This chain's CDR3 is CASSLVPQETQYF. As DNA, the CDR3 is TGCGCCAGCAGCTTGGTACCCCAAGAGACCCAGTACTTC.